One sample yielded the 10 T cell receptor beta chains listed below, sequenced in a study of T-cell reconstitution after alpha-beta-depleted transplantation in children. As it was prepared, the TCRbeta library received unique molecular identifiers. TCRdb re-called the PCR reads through MiXCR, storing one row per CDR3 protein. The sample records a few hundred thousand distinct CDR3 sequences, 20% being singletons. Sequenced here: PBMCs from the stem cell graft donor, sampled from the stem cell graft. All receptors come from a human donor who donated a stem cell graft to a child with acute myeloid leukemia.

The chain is built from TRBV6-2 or TRBV6-3 and TRBJ2-1; D ambiguous. The CDR3 contains 12 residues. V lost 6 bases and J lost 7, with 10 bases in between. The germline V gene encodes CDR1 MNHEY and CDR2 SVGEGT. Written as DNA, the CDR3 is TGTGCCAGCAGCTCCCCTATAAATGAGCAGTTCTTC. Translation: CASSSPINEQFF.

The chain is built from TRBV6-6 and TRBJ1-1; D is ambiguous. The CDR3 extends over 13 amino acids. V was clipped by 2 bases and J by 8 bases, with 12 bases between them. Per the germline V gene, CDR1 is MNHNY and CDR2 is SVGAGI (reference sequence). CDR3 protein: CASSYGPSREAFF. The CDR3 DNA follows: TGTGCCAGCAGTTACGGCCCTTCGAGAGAAGCTTTCTTT.

The chain combines TRBV7-2 with TRBJ2-7, with D unclear. The CDR3 sequence is 15 residues long. The V end lost 1 base, the J end lost 1 base, and 11 bases lay between the germline ends. Germline CDR1 SGHTA, CDR2 FQGNSA. CDR3 region: CASSLDPGKSYEQYF. The DNA for the CDR3 is TGTGCCAGCAGCTTAGATCCAGGAAAATCCTACGAGCAGTACTTC.

This clonotype was seen ten or more times. CDR3 bases: TGTGCCAGCAGTTTGGTGGATACGCAGTATTTT. Protein product: CASSLVDTQYF. This sequence joins TRBV12-3 or TRBV12-4 and TRBJ2-3; D gene unclear. Trimming removed 3 bases at V and 6 bases at J, with 4 bases between. This CDR3 contains 11 residues.

This clonotype was counted a few times. The chain's CDR3 is CATSRKREKSTYNEQFF. The CDR3 region has the DNA TGTGCCACCAGCAGGAAGCGGGAGAAATCCACCTACAATGAGCAGTTCTTC. The chain combines TRBV15 with TRBJ2-1; TRBD2 matches 8 bases. J lost 2 bases, V lost 3 bases, and 9 bases had no gene match. Per the germline V gene, CDR1 is LNHNV and CDR2 is YYDKDF (reference sequence). The CDR3 consists of 17 residues.

This clonotype has a single count. The gene calls are TRBV3-1 and TRBJ2-1, with 11 positions matching TRBD2. CDR3 length equals 16 residues. CDR1 LGHDT and CDR2 YNNKEL come from the germline V gene (reference sequence). J gave up 5 bases and V 5 bases, and 8 bases lay outside the gene matches. In DNA form, the CDR3 reads TGTGCCAGCAGCTCGACCGGGACTAGCGGCCACAATGAGCAGTTCTTC. This translates into CASSSTGTSGHNEQFF.

V gene TRBV5-1 combines with J gene TRBJ2-2; D gene uncertain. This CDR3 contains 14 residues. Germline assignment: CDR1 SGHRS and CDR2 YFSETQ. The V end lost 1 base, the J end lost 3 bases, and 7 bases lay between the germline ends. The DNA of the CDR3 is TGCGCCAGCAGCTTGAACAGCTACACCGGGGAGCTGTTTTTT. As protein: CASSLNSYTGELFF.

A few counts support this clonotype. This chain connects TRBV24-1 to TRBJ2-1; 7 bases agree with TRBD2. The ends lost 1 base at V and 8 bases at J; junction bases unmatched: 7. This CDR3 comprises 15 residues. CDR1 and CDR2 (germline): KGHDR, SFDVKD. CDR3 amino acids: CATSDFGGVSDEQFF. CDR3 DNA: TGTGCCACCAGTGATTTTGGGGGGGTTAGCGATGAGCAGTTCTTC.

The genes are TRBV28 and TRBJ2-2; D call uncertain. Looked up from germline, CDR1 is MDHEN and CDR2 is SYDVKM. The CDR3 has 14 amino acids. Between the trimmed V and J ends, which lost 3 bases and 7 bases, there was a span of 12 bases. CDR3 DNA sequence: TGTGCCAGCAGTTTTAGTCTACTCCTCGGGGAGCTGTTTTTT. This sequence encodes CASSFSLLLGELFF.

The gene calls are TRBV5-1 and TRBJ2-3; 12 bases are shared with TRBD2. Germline lookup yields CDR1 SGHRS and CDR2 YFSETQ. This CDR3 has 16 residues. The junction had 7 bases not matched to a gene; V was cut back by 4 bases and J by 4 bases. Here the CDR3 DNA reads TGCGCCAGCAGCACACGGACTAGCGGGATCCCAGATACGCAGTATTTT. Its translation is CASSTRTSGIPDTQYF.